The rows below give T cell receptor beta chains drawn from one sample of a study of beta chain features in type 1 diabetes. This table comes from immunoSEQ multiplex PCR, and its TCRdb copy is limited to in-frame clones, with some not included. The data hold some 150,000 clones, with 40% to 60% observed a single time. Sequences were obtained from Tregs from blood. Receptor source: a young man in good health. The CDR3 runs from the conserved cysteine through the conserved F or W. A clone size is listed for some rows: how often the clone was seen (once, few, many), or a class if it is expanded.

-	TRBJ1-2	TRBV6-5	CASSPGTGGTGYTF
-	TRBJ2-5	TRBV4-3	CASSQGPSEETQYF
-	TRBJ2-5	TRBV4-1	CASSPTGVLGETQYF
few	TRBJ1-3	TRBV29-1	CSGTEANTIYF
-	TRBJ1-5	TRBV2	CASSEGGMGNQPQHF
-	TRBJ2-6	TRBV5-1	CASSSQGTGANVLTF
-	TRBJ2-5	TRBV19	CASSLGALGSWETQYF
-	TRBJ1-4	TRBV23-1	CASSQSGLTNEKLFF
-	TRBJ1-5	TRBV4-2	CASSRGRGGGGNQPQHF
few	TRBJ2-4	TRBV6-1	CASSELAGVNIQYF
-	TRBJ1-1	TRBV6-5	CASSYRGWRGDTEAFF
few	TRBJ1-6	TRBV7-2	CASSLRGSNSPLHF
-	TRBJ2-7	TRBV7-2	CASTQLVREQYF
-	TRBJ2-2	TRBV7-2	CASSSDSSNTGELFF
few	TRBJ2-7	TRBV7-9	CASSLSLGGYYEQYF
-	TRBJ2-7	TRBV30	CAWSRPGTGNYEQYF
-	TRBJ1-2	TRBV5-1	CASSLGQGLKGYTF
-	TRBJ2-7	TRBV18	CASSHGTGKSYEQYF
few	TRBJ2-2	TRBV7-2	CASSSEKHTGELFF
-	TRBJ2-7	TRBV18	CASSPIAGQGAWYEQYF
-	TRBJ1-1	TRBV5-4	CASSVQGWHTEAFF
few	TRBJ2-3	TRBV6-5	CASSYGGWATDTQYF
-	TRBJ2-1	TRBV9	CASSVGGTGWSEQFF
-	TRBJ2-7	TRBV9	CASSRGRGSYEQYF
-	-	TRBV7-9	CASSVLQASEQYF
-	TRBJ2-7	TRBV7-2	CASSPRTGGLGEQYF
-	TRBJ1-2	TRBV6-5	CATGDSHVRGYTF
-	TRBJ2-7	TRBV6-5	CASSLFRGYEQYF
few	TRBJ2-7	TRBV6-5	CASSRDRATYEQYF
-	TRBJ1-1	TRBV7-2	CASSSSARVGTEAFF
-	TRBJ2-4	TRBV30	CAWGVRAKNIQYF
few	TRBJ2-5	TRBV5-1	CASRQTAGEQYF
-	TRBJ2-7	TRBV18	CASSARGGAISYEQYF
-	TRBJ2-7	TRBV7-9	CASSIPGLAGFEQYF
few	TRBJ2-2	TRBV4-2	CASSRTSGESGELFF
-	TRBJ1-1	TRBV6-6	CASSYPTGQSEAFF
-	TRBJ2-7	TRBV5-6	CASSFSSGRAGSYEQYF
once	TRBJ2-2	TRBV7-9	CASSLTGGGTGELFF
few	TRBJ2-1	TRBV19	CASSLLAGGPSFSSYNEQFF
-	TRBJ2-1	TRBV6-5	CASSGLSSYNEQFF
few	TRBJ1-2	TRBV9	CASSVHAGYGYTF
-	TRBJ2-7	TRBV9	CASSARPRTSGYEQYF
once	TRBJ2-1	TRBV5-4	CASSLGASGRHEQFF
once	TRBJ2-1	TRBV30	CAWSGRGGGAFYNEQFF
-	TRBJ2-1	TRBV25-1	CASSEDRVKQFF
once	TRBJ1-1	TRBV4-3	CASSQDGANTEAFF
-	TRBJ2-6	TRBV19	CASTRQGKYGANVLTF
few	TRBJ1-6	TRBV28	CASSSRQARLHF
few	TRBJ2-3	TRBV7-2	CASSRVGQGTDTQYF
-	TRBJ2-7	TRBV28	CASQGQGGTEQYF
-	TRBJ1-6	TRBV7-3	CASSLRGINSPLHF
-	TRBJ2-6	TRBV6-5	CASSYGGTGANVLTF
-	TRBJ1-2	TRBV6-5	CASSYTTAYGYTF
-	TRBJ2-5	TRBV19	CASSIQGQETQYF
few	TRBJ1-1	TRBV29-1	CSVSNLAGVFGAEAFF
-	TRBJ2-7	TRBV4-1	CASSQVTGGSYEQYF
-	TRBJ2-2	TRBV7-2	CASSFSKVDGELFF
-	TRBJ2-5	TRBV7-2	CASSFDRRETQYF
few	TRBJ1-5	TRBV4-2	CASSQQDSSNQPQHF
few	TRBJ1-3	TRBV28	CASGSSGNTIYF